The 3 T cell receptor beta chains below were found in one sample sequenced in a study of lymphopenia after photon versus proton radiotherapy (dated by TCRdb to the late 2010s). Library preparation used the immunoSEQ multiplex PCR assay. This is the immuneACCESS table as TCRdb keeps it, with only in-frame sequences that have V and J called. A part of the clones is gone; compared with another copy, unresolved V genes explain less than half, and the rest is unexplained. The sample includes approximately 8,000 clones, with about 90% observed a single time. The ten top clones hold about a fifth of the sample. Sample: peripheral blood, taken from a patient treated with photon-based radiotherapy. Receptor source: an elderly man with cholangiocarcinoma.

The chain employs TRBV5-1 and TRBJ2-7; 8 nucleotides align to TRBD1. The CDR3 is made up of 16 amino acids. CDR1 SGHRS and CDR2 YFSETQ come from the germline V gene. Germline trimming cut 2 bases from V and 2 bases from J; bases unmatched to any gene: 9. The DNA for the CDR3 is TGCGCCAGCAGCTTTTCCGTGACAGGGGCCACCTACGAGCAGTACTTC. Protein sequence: CASSFSVTGATYEQYF.

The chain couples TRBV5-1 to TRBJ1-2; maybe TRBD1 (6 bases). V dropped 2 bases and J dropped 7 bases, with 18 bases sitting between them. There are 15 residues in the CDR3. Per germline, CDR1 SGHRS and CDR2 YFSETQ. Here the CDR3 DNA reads TGCGCCAGCAGCTTCCTACAGGGACCCACGGGTGGCTACACCTTC. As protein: CASSFLQGPTGGYTF.

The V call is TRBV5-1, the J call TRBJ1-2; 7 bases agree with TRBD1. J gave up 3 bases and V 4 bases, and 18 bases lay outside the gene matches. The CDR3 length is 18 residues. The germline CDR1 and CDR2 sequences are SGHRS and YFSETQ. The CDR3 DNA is TGCGCCAGCAGCCCGGAAGCAGGGGGGAGTTTGAGTGACTATGGCTACACCTTC. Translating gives CASSPEAGGSLSDYGYTF.